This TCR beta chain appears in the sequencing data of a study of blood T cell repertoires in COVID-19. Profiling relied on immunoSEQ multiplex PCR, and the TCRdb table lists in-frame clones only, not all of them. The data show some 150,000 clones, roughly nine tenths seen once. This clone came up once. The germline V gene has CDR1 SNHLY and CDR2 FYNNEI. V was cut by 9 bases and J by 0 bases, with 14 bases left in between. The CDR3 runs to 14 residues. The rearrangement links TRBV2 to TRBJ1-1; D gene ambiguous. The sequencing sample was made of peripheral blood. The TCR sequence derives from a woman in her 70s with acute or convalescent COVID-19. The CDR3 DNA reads TGTGCCAGTACCCTATTGACACTGAACACTGAAGCTTTCTTT. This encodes CASTLLTLNTEAFF.